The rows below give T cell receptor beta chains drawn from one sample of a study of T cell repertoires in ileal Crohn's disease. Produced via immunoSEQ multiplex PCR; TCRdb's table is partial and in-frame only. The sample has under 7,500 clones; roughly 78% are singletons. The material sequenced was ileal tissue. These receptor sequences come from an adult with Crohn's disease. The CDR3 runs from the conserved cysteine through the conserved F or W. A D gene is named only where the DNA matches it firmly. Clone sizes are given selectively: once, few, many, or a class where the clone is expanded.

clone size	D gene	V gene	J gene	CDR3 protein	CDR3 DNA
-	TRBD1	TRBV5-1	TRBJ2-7	CASSLEAGTAYEQYF	TGCGCCAGCAGCTTGGAGGCCGGGACAGCCTACGAGCAGTACTTC
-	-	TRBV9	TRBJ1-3	CASSVQGYSGNTIYF	TGTGCCAGCAGCGTCCAGGGGTACTCTGGAAACACCATATATTTT
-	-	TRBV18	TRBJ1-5	CASSPVGGDNQPQHF	TGTGCCAGCTCACCGGTTGGAGGGGATAATCAGCCCCAGCATTTT
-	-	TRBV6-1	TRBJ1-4	CAIAYEKLFF	TGTGCCATCGCCTATGAAAAACTGTTTTTT
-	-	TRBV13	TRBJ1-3	CASSPDGNTIYF	TGTGCCAGCAGCCCCGACGGAAACACCATATATTTT
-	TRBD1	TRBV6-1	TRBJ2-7	CATGTGSYEQYF	TGTGCCACAGGGACAGGATCCTACGAGCAGTACTTC
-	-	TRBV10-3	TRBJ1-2	CAISEYGGEDGYTF	TGTGCCATCAGTGAGTACGGGGGAGAGGATGGCTACACCTTC
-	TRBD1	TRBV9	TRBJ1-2	CASSVGLPDRFYGYTF	TGTGCCAGCAGCGTAGGCCTACCGGACAGGTTCTATGGCTACACCTTC
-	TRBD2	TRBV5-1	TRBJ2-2	CASSLIAGGTGELFF	TGCGCCAGCAGCTTGATTGCGGGAGGGACCGGGGAGCTGTTTTTT
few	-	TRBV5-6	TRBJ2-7	CASSLMSSYEQYF	TGTGCCAGCAGCCTGATGTCCTCCTACGAGCAGTACTTC
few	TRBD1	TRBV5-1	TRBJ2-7	CASSRTGGSYEQYF	TGCGCCAGCAGCAGGACAGGGGGCTCCTACGAGCAGTACTTC
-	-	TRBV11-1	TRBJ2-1	CASSFSRRDRNNEQFF	TGTGCCAGCAGCTTTAGTAGGCGGGACCGCAACAATGAGCAGTTCTTC
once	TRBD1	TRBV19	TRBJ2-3	CAAGTGKTDTQYF	TGTGCCGCCGGGACAGGGAAGACAGATACGCAGTATTTT
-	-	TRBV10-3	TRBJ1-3	CAISESQARTSGNTIYF	TGTGCCATCAGTGAGTCTCAGGCGAGGACCTCTGGAAACACCATATATTTT
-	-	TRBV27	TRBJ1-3	CATRAPGNTIYF	TGTGCCACCCGAGCTCCGGGAAACACCATATATTTT
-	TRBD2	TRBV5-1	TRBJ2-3	CASSLRQTSGNTDTQYF	TGCGCCAGCAGCCTTCGACAGACTAGCGGGAACACAGATACGCAGTATTTT
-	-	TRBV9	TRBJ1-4	CASSVAPASGGEKLFF	TGTGCCAGCAGCGTAGCCCCGGCCTCGGGAGGGGAAAAACTGTTTTTT
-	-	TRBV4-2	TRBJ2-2	CASSQEYMGTGELFF	TGTGCCAGCAGCCAAGAGTATATGGGAACCGGGGAGCTGTTTTTT
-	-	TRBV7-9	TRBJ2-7	CASSSGYYEQYF	TGTGCCAGCTCCAGCGGGTACTACGAGCAGTACTTC
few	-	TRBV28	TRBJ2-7	CASSSATEQYF	TGTGCCAGCAGTTCCGCGACCGAGCAGTACTTC
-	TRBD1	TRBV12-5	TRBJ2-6	CASGSPKGTGDSGANVLTF	TGTGCTAGTGGTTCCCCGAAGGGGACAGGGGACTCTGGGGCCAACGTCCTGACTTTC
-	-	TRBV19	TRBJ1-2	CASSMAGESYGYTF	TGTGCCAGTAGTATGGCAGGGGAGAGCTATGGCTACACCTTC
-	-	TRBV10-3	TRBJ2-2	CAIRGVAANTGELFF	TGTGCCATCAGGGGAGTAGCGGCGAACACCGGGGAGCTGTTTTTT
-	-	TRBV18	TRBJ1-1	CASSSRGGDNTEAFF	TGTGCCAGCTCATCCAGGGGTGGTGATAATACTGAAGCTTTCTTT
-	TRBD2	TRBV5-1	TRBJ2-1	CASSPRVEAGGGNEQFF	TGCGCCAGCAGCCCGCGGGTTGAAGCGGGGGGGGGCAATGAGCAGTTCTTC
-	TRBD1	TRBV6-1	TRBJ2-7	CASSRTGVYEQYF	TGTGCCAGCAGCCGCACAGGGGTCTACGAGCAGTACTTC
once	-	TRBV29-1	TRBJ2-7	CSVGEANYEQYF	TGCAGCGTTGGTGAGGCCAACTACGAGCAGTACTTC
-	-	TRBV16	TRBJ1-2	CASSLTGYGYTF	TGTGCCAGCAGCCTGACGGGTTATGGCTACACCTTC
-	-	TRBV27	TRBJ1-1	CASSSPWGPLRGAFF	TGTGCCAGCAGTTCGCCTTGGGGGCCCCTCCGGGGAGCTTTCTTT